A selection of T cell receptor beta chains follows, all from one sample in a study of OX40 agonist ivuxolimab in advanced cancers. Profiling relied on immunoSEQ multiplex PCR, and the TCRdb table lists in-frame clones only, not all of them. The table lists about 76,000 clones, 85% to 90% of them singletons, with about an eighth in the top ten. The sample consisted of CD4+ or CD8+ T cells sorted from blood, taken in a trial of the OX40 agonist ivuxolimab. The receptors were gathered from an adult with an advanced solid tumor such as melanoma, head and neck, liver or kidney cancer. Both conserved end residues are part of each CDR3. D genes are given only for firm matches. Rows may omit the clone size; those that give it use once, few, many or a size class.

CDR3: CASSQGTDNQETQYF
DNA: TGTGCCAGCAGCCAGGGGACAGACAACCAAGAGACCCAGTACTTC
size: .
V: TRBV7-9
J: TRBJ2-5
D: TRBD1

CDR3: CASSYPYSGVNTGELFF
DNA: TGTGCCAGCAGCTACCCCTATAGCGGAGTGAACACCGGGGAGCTGTTTTTT
size: .
V: TRBV7-9
J: TRBJ2-2
D: .

CDR3: CASSLWDDEQFF
DNA: TGTGCCAGCAGTTTATGGGACGATGAGCAGTTCTTC
size: .
V: TRBV28
J: TRBJ2-1
D: .

CDR3: CASSYPGGLAGADTQYF
DNA: TGCGCCAGCAGTTACCCGGGTGGACTAGCGGGAGCAGATACGCAGTATTTT
size: .
V: TRBV5-1
J: TRBJ2-3
D: TRBD2

CDR3: CASSLSADIPYEQYF
DNA: TGCGCCAGCAGCTTGAGTGCAGATATTCCCTACGAGCAGTACTTC
size: .
V: TRBV5-1
J: TRBJ2-7
D: .

CDR3: CASSEWGESYEQYF
DNA: TGTGCCAGCAGTGAATGGGGGGAAAGTTACGAGCAGTACTTC
size: .
V: TRBV25-1
J: TRBJ2-7
D: .

CDR3: CSVDRGLQPQHF
DNA: TGCAGCGTTGATAGGGGGCTTCAGCCCCAGCATTTT
size: few
V: TRBV29-1
J: TRBJ1-5
D: TRBD1

CDR3: CASSLAGARSYEQYF
DNA: TGTGCCAGCAGCTTGGCCGGGGCGCGGTCCTACGAGCAGTACTTC
size: .
V: TRBV5-4
J: TRBJ2-7
D: .

CDR3: CASDNYNEQFF
DNA: TGTGCCAGCGATAATTACAATGAGCAGTTCTTC
size: once
V: TRBV11-1
J: TRBJ2-1
D: .

CDR3: CASSQARTYEQYF
DNA: TGCGCCAGCAGCCAGGCCCGAACCTACGAGCAGTACTTC
size: .
V: TRBV4-1
J: TRBJ2-7
D: .

CDR3: CASSPGTSYEQYF
DNA: TGTGCCAGCAGCCCCGGGACTAGCTACGAGCAGTACTTC
size: .
V: TRBV11-3
J: TRBJ2-7
D: TRBD2

CDR3: CASSLPSSRDEQFF
DNA: TGTGCCAGCAGCTTGCCGTCCTCCAGGGATGAGCAGTTCTTC
size: .
V: TRBV5-6
J: TRBJ2-1
D: .